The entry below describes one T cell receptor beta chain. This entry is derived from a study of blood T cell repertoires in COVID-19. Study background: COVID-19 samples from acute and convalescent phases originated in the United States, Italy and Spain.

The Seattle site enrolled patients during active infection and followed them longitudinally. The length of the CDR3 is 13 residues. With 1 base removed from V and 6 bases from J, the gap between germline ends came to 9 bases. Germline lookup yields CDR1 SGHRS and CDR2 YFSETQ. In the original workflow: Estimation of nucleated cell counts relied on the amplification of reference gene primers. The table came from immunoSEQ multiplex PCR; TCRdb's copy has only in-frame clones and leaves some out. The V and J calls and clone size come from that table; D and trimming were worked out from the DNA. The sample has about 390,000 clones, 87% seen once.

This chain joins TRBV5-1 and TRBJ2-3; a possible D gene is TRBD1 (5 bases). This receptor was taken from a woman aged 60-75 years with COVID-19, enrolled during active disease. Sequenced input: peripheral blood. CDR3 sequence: CASSLLGADTQYF. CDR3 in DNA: TGCGCCAGCAGCTTGTTAGGGGCGGATACGCAGTATTTT.